Detailed here is one T cell receptor beta chain. Its recognized antigen is unknown. Base qualities are not at hand, and no much larger clone is one base apart. Measured from the cysteine to the phenylalanine, the CDR3 is 15 residues long. Only the CDR3 DNA is retained, 45 bases long and in frame from the first base. According to the germline V gene, CDR1 reads KGHSH and CDR2 reads LQKENI. V has 3 bases trimmed and J has 1 base trimmed; junction bases matching no gene number 6. This entry is derived from a study of blood T cell repertoires in COVID-19 (dated by TCRdb to the early 2020s). With respect to the entire study: Collaborator samples came from the United States, Italy and Spain and covered acute and convalescent phases of COVID-19. The material from the prospective study consisted of cDNA or gDNA derived from T cells, B-cell-depleted T cells, or PBMCs. The dataset comprised deeply sampled blood TCRbeta repertoires from subjects exposed to, actively infected with, or recovered from COVID-19. The repertoires were made available in a free public database intended to serve as a resource for research on the immune response to SARS-CoV-2. Samples came from the ongoing ImmuneRACE study (first 160 participants) plus 1,254 subjects from 6 global collaborators. Sample metadata almost always included a de-identified subject ID, COVID-19 status, age in years and sex. Where available, HLA class I and class II types were obtained from metadata supplied by the sample provider rather than from assay-based typing. General conclusions and limits of the study: How much clinical and demographic metadata was included differed by source and by participant, and the metadata was provided uncurated.

TCRbeta CDR3 regions were amplified from genomic DNA using the immunoSEQ Assay, a bias-controlled multiplex PCR. The paper's data handling went like this. The number of nucleated cells in each sample was estimated by amplification of reference gene primers within the assay. To quantify the absolute abundance of each unique TCRbeta CDR3 rearrangement, sequence reads were collapsed and filtered. For each sample, productive Simpson clonality was calculated as the square root of Simpson's diversity index over productive rearrangements. The immuneACCESS repertoire file appears here via TCRdb, limited to in-frame rearrangements. These files lack a portion of the clones; in checked studies, under half of the deficit traces to unresolved V genes, and the cause of the others is not known. The V and J calls and clone size are taken from that table; D and trimming were inferred from the DNA. A total of roughly 97,000 clones appear in this sample, more than 85% of them only once. Clones ranked in the top ten supply roughly 6% of the sample.

Collaborating institutions collected whole blood in K2EDTA tubes following their own protocols. For TCRbeta analysis, collaborator samples were shipped as frozen whole blood, as isolated PBMCs, or as DNA extracted from either sample type. Sequences were obtained from peripheral blood. Rearrangement joined TRBV18 to TRBJ2-7; 7 bases in between match TRBD1. The clonotype originates from a human donor in a cohort sampled during active COVID-19. For the CDR3, the sequence is CASSPRDSLSYEQYF. The sequence in DNA is TGTGCCAGCTCACCCCGGGACAGCCTATCCTACGAGCAGTACTTC.